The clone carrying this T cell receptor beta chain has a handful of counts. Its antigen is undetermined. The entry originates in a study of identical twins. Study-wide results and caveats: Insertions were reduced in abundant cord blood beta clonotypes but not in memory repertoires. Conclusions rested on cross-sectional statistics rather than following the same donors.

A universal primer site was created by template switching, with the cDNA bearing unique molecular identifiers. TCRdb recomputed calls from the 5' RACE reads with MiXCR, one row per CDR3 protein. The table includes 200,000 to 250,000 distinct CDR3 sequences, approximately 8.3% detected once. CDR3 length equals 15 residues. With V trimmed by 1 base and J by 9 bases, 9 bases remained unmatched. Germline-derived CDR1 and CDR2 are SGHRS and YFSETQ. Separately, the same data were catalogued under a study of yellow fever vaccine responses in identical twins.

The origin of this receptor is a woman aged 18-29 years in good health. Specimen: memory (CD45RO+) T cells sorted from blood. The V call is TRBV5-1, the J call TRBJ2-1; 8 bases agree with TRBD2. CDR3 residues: CASSLFGGALAEQFF. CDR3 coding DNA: TGCGCCAGCAGCTTGTTCGGGGGGGCCCTGGCTGAGCAGTTCTTC.